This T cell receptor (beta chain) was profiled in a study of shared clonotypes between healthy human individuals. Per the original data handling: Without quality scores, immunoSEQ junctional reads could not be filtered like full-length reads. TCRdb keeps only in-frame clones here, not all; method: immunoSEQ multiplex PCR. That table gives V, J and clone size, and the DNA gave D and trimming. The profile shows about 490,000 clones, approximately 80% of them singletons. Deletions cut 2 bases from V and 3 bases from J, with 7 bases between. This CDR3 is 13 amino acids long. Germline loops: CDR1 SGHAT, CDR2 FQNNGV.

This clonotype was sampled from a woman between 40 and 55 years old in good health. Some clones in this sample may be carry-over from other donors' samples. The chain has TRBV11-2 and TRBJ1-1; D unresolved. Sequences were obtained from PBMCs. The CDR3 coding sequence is TGTGCCAGCAGCTTAACTAGGGACACTGAAGCTTTCTTT. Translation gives CASSLTRDTEAFF.